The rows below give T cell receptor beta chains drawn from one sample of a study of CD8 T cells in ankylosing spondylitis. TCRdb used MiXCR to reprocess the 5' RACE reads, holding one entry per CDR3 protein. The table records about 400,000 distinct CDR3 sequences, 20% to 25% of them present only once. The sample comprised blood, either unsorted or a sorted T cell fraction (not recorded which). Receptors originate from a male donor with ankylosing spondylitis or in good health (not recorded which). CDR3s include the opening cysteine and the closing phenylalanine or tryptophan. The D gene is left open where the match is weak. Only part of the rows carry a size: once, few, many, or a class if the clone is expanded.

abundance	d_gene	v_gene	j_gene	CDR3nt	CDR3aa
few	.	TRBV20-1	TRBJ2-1	TGCAGTGCTAGCGGGACCCTAGTAGCTCGGGATGAGCAGTTCTTC	CSASGTLVARDEQFF
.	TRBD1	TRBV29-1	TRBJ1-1	TGCAGCGTTGTGGCGGGACAGGGTCAGATTGAAGCTTTCTTT	CSVVAGQGQIEAFF
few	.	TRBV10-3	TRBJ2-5	TGTGCCATCAGTGAAATGGAGGAGACCCAGTACTTC	CAISEMEETQYF
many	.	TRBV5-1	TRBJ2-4	TGCGCCAGCAGCTTGGGGGACCGCGGAGACGCACCTGGTGGCAAAAACATTCAGTACTTC	CASSLGDRGDAPGGKNIQYF
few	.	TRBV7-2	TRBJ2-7	TGTGCCAGCACCCCCGGCGGGGGCTTTTGGGAGCAGTACTTC	CASTPGGGFWEQYF
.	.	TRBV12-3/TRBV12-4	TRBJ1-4	TGTGCCAGCAGTTTAACCGAAAAACTGTTTTTT	CASSLTEKLFF
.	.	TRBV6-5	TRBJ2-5	TGTGCCAGCAGTTACTCGATAAGGGATCGGGTGGAGACCCAGTACTTC	CASSYSIRDRVETQYF
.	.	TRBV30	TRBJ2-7	TGTGCCTGGAGTGCTCGACAGCAAACCTACGAGCAGTACTTC	CAWSARQQTYEQYF
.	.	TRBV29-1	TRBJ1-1	TGCAGCGTTGAAGGAATTTCTGAAGCTTTCTTT	CSVEGISEAFF
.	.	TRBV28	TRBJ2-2	TGTGCCAGCAGTTTATTGGGCGGGGAGCTGTTTTTT	CASSLLGGELFF
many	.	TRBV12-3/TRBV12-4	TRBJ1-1	TGTGCCAGCAGCGTAGTGGGGAACACTGAAGCTTTCTTT	CASSVVGNTEAFF
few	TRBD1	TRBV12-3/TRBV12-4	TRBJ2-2	TGTGCCAGCAGTTCCCCGCAGGACAGGTCGAACACCGGGGAGCTGTTTTTT	CASSSPQDRSNTGELFF
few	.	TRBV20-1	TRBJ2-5	TGCAGTGCTAGAGATATGGCGGGGGCCGGGGAGACCCAGTACTTC	CSARDMAGAGETQYF
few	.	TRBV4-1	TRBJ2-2	TGCGCCAGCAGCCAAGATTTTGGGCTAACCGGGGAGCTGTTTTTT	CASSQDFGLTGELFF
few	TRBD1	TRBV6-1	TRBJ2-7	TGTGCCAGCAGTGAGGAATCCGGGACAGGGTTGCGGGAGCAGTACTTC	CASSEESGTGLREQYF
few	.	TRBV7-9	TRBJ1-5	TGTGCCAGCAGCTTAGGTGGGGGGGCGGACAATCAGCCCCAGCATTTT	CASSLGGGADNQPQHF
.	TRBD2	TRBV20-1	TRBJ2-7	TGCAGTGCTAGACCCACTAGCGTTAGCTCCTACGAGCAGTACTTC	CSARPTSVSSYEQYF
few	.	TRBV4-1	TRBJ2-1	TGCGCCAGCAGCCCTATTGGGTCGAGCTCCTACAATGAGCAGTTCTTC	CASSPIGSSSYNEQFF
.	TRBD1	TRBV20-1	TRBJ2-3	TGCAGTGCTAGGACAGGGAGCATGACAGATACGCAGTATTTT	CSARTGSMTDTQYF
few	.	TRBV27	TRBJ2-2	TGTGCCAGCACGGGGAAGACCGGGGAGCTGTTTTTT	CASTGKTGELFF